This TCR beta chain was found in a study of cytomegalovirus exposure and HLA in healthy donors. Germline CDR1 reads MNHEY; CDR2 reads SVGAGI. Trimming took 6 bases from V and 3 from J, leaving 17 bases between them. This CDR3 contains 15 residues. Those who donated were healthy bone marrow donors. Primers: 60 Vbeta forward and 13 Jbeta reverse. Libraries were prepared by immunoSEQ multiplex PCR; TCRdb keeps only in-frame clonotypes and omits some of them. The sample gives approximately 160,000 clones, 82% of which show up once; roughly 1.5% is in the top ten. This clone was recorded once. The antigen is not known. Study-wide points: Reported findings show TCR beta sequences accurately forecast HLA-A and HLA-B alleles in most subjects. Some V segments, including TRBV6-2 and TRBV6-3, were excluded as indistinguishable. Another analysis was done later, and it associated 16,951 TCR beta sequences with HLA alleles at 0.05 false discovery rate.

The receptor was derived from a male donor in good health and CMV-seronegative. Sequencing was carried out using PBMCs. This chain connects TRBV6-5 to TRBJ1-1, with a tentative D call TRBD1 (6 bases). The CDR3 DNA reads TGTGCCAGCAGATACATCCAGGGGTGGGACACTGAAGCTTTCTTT. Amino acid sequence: CASRYIQGWDTEAFF.